A selection of T cell receptor beta chains follows, all from one sample in a study of PD-1 blockade in mismatch repair-deficient tumors. Repertoires were generated with immunoSEQ multiplex PCR, while TCRdb's copy carries only in-frame clones and drops some. The sample contains about 130,000 clones, roughly 86% of which appear only once. This sample comprised peripheral blood, obtained almost 74 weeks after starting pembrolizumab. The receptors come from an adult with mismatch repair-deficient cancer. Each CDR3 is given with its conserved first and last residue. Clone size is not always given. Where it is, it says once, few, many or a class for expanded clones.

J gene: TRBJ2-7
clone size: -
V gene: TRBV6-6
CDR3 protein: CASSYSIAGTYEQYF

J gene: TRBJ2-3
clone size: -
V gene: TRBV6-1
CDR3 protein: CASSEQTGGTDTQYF

J gene: TRBJ2-1
clone size: -
V gene: TRBV15
CDR3 protein: CATSRVAGRQNNEQFF

J gene: TRBJ2-7
clone size: -
V gene: TRBV25-1
CDR3 protein: CASSVGLAGGGEQYF

J gene: TRBJ2-2
clone size: -
V gene: TRBV5-4
CDR3 protein: CASSPLEANTGELFF

J gene: TRBJ2-7
clone size: -
V gene: TRBV13
CDR3 protein: CASSLSRQGYYEQYF

J gene: TRBJ2-2
clone size: -
V gene: TRBV6-6
CDR3 protein: CASSSSGISGELFF

J gene: TRBJ2-1
clone size: -
V gene: TRBV19
CDR3 protein: CASAPTSGRGSAYNEQFF

J gene: TRBJ1-2
clone size: few
V gene: TRBV27
CDR3 protein: CASSYRQNYGYTF

J gene: TRBJ2-2
clone size: -
V gene: TRBV28
CDR3 protein: CASGLGGDTGELFF

J gene: TRBJ2-7
clone size: -
V gene: TRBV4-3
CDR3 protein: CASSQGLAGGRGSYEQYF

J gene: TRBJ1-2
clone size: -
V gene: TRBV19
CDR3 protein: CASSDRGEKAYGYTF

J gene: TRBJ2-7
clone size: -
V gene: TRBV29-1
CDR3 protein: CSVRTGDYEQYF

J gene: TRBJ2-7
clone size: once
V gene: TRBV5-6
CDR3 protein: CASSFMGWTGGSYEQYF

J gene: TRBJ1-4
clone size: -
V gene: TRBV5-4
CDR3 protein: CASSLVLGEANPAANEKLFF

J gene: TRBJ2-7
clone size: -
V gene: TRBV7-9
CDR3 protein: CASSLDYEQYF

J gene: TRBJ2-7
clone size: -
V gene: TRBV5-1
CDR3 protein: CASSSGLAGGPEQYF

J gene: TRBJ2-1
clone size: -
V gene: TRBV11-2
CDR3 protein: CASSHGHNEQFF

J gene: TRBJ2-5
clone size: once
V gene: TRBV5-4
CDR3 protein: CASAGGPGETQYF

J gene: TRBJ1-5
clone size: -
V gene: TRBV27
CDR3 protein: CASSSQGGTQPQHF

J gene: TRBJ2-1
clone size: once
V gene: TRBV4-2
CDR3 protein: CASSRTGGAPDNEQFF

J gene: TRBJ2-1
clone size: once
V gene: TRBV7-9
CDR3 protein: CASSLARGRNEQFF

J gene: TRBJ1-5
clone size: -
V gene: TRBV28
CDR3 protein: CASELTGDNQPQHF

J gene: TRBJ2-5
clone size: -
V gene: TRBV28
CDR3 protein: CASSSHLQGQETQYF

J gene: TRBJ2-7
clone size: -
V gene: TRBV2
CDR3 protein: CASSALAGRFYEQYF

J gene: TRBJ1-1
clone size: -
V gene: TRBV4-1
CDR3 protein: CASSQAAGGGLTEAFF

J gene: TRBJ2-1
clone size: once
V gene: TRBV6-5
CDR3 protein: CASSRNSYNEQFF

J gene: TRBJ2-2
clone size: few
V gene: TRBV30
CDR3 protein: CAWVGKNTGELFF

J gene: TRBJ1-1
clone size: -
V gene: TRBV6-1
CDR3 protein: CASSVQGLKGAFF

J gene: TRBJ2-7
clone size: -
V gene: TRBV10-2
CDR3 protein: CASSESLLIGTGVVYEQYF

J gene: TRBJ2-1
clone size: -
V gene: TRBV4-1
CDR3 protein: CASSQDSGSYNEQFF

J gene: TRBJ1-5
clone size: few
V gene: TRBV28
CDR3 protein: CASRAGLGQPQHF

J gene: TRBJ1-5
clone size: -
V gene: TRBV19
CDR3 protein: CASSTHQGGNQPQHF

J gene: TRBJ2-7
clone size: -
V gene: TRBV19
CDR3 protein: CASTPGSSSYEQYF

J gene: TRBJ1-5
clone size: -
V gene: TRBV30
CDR3 protein: CAWSRQGDQPQHF

J gene: TRBJ2-5
clone size: -
V gene: TRBV19
CDR3 protein: CASSIDLSYQETQYF

J gene: TRBJ1-2
clone size: -
V gene: TRBV7-9
CDR3 protein: CASSHQVHYGYTF

J gene: TRBJ2-7
clone size: -
V gene: TRBV19
CDR3 protein: CASSRQGEVGYEQYF

J gene: TRBJ1-1
clone size: few
V gene: TRBV5-6
CDR3 protein: CASSLDRGTGTEAFF

J gene: TRBJ2-2
clone size: -
V gene: TRBV5-1
CDR3 protein: CASSPGHQTTGELFF

J gene: TRBJ1-5
clone size: -
V gene: TRBV4-1
CDR3 protein: CASSQDKQFSQPQHF

J gene: TRBJ2-1
clone size: -
V gene: TRBV27
CDR3 protein: CASSLAGEHNEQFF

J gene: TRBJ2-7
clone size: -
V gene: TRBV19
CDR3 protein: CASSFLAGGYEQYF

J gene: TRBJ2-1
clone size: -
V gene: TRBV4-1
CDR3 protein: CASSQPYSGKLSYNEQFF

J gene: TRBJ2-7
clone size: -
V gene: TRBV5-5
CDR3 protein: CASSLGAGMTYEQYF

J gene: TRBJ1-4
clone size: -
V gene: TRBV25-1
CDR3 protein: CASSEVYPNEKLFF